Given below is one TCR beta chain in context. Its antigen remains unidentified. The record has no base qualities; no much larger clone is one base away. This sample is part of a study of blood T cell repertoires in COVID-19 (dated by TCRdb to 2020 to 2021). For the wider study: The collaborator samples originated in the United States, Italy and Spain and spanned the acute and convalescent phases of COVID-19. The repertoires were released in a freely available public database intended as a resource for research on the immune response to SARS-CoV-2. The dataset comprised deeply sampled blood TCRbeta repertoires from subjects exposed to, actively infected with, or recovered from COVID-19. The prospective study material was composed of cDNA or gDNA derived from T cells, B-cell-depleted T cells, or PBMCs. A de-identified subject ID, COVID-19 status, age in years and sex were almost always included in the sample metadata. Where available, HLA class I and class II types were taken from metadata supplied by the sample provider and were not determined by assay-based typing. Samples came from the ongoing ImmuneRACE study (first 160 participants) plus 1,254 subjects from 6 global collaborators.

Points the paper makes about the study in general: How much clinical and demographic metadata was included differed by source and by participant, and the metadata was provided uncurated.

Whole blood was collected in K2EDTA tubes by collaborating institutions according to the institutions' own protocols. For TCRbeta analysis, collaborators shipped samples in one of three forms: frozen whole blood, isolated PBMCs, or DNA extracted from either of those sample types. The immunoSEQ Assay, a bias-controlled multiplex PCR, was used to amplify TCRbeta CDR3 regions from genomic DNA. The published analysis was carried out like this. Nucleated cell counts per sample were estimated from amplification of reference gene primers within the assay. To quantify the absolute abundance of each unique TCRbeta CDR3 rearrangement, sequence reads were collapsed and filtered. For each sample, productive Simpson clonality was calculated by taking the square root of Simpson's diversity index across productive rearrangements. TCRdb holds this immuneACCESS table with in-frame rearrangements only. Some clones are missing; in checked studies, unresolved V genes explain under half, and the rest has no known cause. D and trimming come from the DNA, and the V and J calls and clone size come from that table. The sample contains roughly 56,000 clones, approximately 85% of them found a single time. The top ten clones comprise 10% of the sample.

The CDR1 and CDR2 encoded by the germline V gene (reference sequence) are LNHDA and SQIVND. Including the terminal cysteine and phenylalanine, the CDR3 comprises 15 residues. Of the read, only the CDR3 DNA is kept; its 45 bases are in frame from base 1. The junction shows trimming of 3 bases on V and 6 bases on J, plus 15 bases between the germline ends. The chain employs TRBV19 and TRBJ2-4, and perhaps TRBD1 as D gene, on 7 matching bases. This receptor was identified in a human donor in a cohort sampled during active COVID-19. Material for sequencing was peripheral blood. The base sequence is TGTGCCAGTAGTATCAGGGGGGCTGAACGAAACATTCAGTACTTC. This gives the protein CASSIRGAERNIQYF. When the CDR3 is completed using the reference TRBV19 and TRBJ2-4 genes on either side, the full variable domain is DGGITQSPKYLFRKEGQNVTLSCEQNLNHDAMYWYRQDPGQGLRLIYYSQIVNDFQKGDIAEGYSVSREKKESFPLTVTSAQKNPTAFYLCASSIRGAERNIQYFGAGTRLSVL.